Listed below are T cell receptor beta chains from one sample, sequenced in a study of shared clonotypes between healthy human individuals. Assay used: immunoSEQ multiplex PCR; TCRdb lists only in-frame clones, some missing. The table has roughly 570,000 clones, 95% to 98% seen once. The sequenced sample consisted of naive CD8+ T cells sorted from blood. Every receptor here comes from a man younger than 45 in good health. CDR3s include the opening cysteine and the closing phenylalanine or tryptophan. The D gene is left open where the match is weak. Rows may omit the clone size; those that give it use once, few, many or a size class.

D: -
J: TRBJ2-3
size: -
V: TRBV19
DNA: TGTGCCAGTAGTACCCTCAGCACAGATACGCAGTATTTT
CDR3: CASSTLSTDTQYF

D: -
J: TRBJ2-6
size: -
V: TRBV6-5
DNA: TGTGCCAGCTGCTACTCTGGGGCCAACGTCCTGACTTTC
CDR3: CASCYSGANVLTF

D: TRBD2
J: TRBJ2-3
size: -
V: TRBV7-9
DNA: TGTGCCAGCAGCTTAATAGCGGGAGGGGGAGATACGCAGTATTTT
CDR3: CASSLIAGGGDTQYF

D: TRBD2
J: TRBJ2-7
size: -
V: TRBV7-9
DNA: TGTGCCAGCAGCCCATGGACTAGCGGGGGCTCCTACGAGCAGTACTTC
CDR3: CASSPWTSGGSYEQYF

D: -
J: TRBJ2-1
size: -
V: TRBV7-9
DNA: TGTGCCAGCAGCCCAGGCAGCTCCTACAATGAGCAGTTCTTC
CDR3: CASSPGSSYNEQFF

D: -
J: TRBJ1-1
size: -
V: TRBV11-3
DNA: TGTGCCAGCAGCTTAGGGACAGCTGAAGCTTTCTTT
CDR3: CASSLGTAEAFF

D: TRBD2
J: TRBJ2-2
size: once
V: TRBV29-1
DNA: TGCAGCGCCCATCCAGCGGGAGGGCCGGGCACCGGGGAGCTGTTTTTT
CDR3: CSAHPAGGPGTGELFF

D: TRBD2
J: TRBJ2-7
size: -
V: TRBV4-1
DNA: TGCGCCAGCAGCCAAGACTGGGTATCTGGGTGGTCTAGCGGGAACTACGAGCAGTACTTC
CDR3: CASSQDWVSGWSSGNYEQYF

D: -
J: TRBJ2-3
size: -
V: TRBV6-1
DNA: TGTGCCAGCAGTCCAACATCCGGGGCAGCGGATACGCAGTATTTT
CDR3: CASSPTSGAADTQYF

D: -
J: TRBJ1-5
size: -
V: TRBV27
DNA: TGTGCCAGCAGTTTATCGTTGTGGAATCAGCCCCAGCATTTT
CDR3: CASSLSLWNQPQHF

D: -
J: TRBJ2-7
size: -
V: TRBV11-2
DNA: TGTGCCAGCAGCCCACCACTTCTAAGCTCCTACGAGCAGTACTTC
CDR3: CASSPPLLSSYEQYF

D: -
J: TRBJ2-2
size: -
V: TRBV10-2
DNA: TGCGCCAGCAGTGAGTCGACTCCCCTGGGAGACAAGGGGGAGCTGTTTTTT
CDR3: CASSESTPLGDKGELFF

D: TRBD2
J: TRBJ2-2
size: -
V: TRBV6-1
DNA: TGTGCCAGCAGTGGCAGATCTAGCGGGATCACCGGGGAGCTGTTTTTT
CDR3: CASSGRSSGITGELFF

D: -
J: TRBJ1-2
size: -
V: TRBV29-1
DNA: TGCAGCGTTGAGTCAGAGGCAGGGGAGGGCTATGGCTACACCTTC
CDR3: CSVESEAGEGYGYTF

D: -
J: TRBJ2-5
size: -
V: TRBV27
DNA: TGTGCCAGCAGTCCCCTTAGTCGTATCCAAGAGACCCAGTACTTC
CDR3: CASSPLSRIQETQYF

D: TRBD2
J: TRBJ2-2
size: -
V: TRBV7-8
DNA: TGTGCCAGCAGCTTATCCCAACGGGAGGTAAACACCGGGGAGCTGTTTTTT
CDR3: CASSLSQREVNTGELFF

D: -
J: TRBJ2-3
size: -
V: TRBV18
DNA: TGTGCCAGCTCACCACCGGCGGAAGATACGCAGTATTTT
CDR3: CASSPPAEDTQYF

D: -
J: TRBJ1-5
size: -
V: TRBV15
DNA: TGTGCCACCAGCAGGGACAGAGATCAGCCCCAGCATTTT
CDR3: CATSRDRDQPQHF

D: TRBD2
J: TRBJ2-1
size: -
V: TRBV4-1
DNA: TGCGCCAGCAGCCCGTTAGCGGGAGGGCCGGTTTACAATGAGCAGTTCTTC
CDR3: CASSPLAGGPVYNEQFF

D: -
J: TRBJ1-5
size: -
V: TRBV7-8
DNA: TGTGCCAGCAGCTTAGCTGTCGCAGGGCAGCCCCAGCATTTT
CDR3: CASSLAVAGQPQHF

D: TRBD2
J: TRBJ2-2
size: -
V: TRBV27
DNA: TGTGCCAGCAGTTTCCTAGCGGGGGTTTTTACCGGGGAGCTGTTTTTT
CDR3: CASSFLAGVFTGELFF

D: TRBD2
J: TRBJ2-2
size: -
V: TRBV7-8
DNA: TGTGCCAGCAGCTCGAGCGGACTAGCGTCTTCCGCTTACACCGGGGAGCTGTTTTTT
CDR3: CASSSSGLASSAYTGELFF

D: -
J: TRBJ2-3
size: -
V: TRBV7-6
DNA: TGTGCCAGCAGCCAGACGGTCGGGAGATCAGATACGCAGTATTTT
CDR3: CASSQTVGRSDTQYF

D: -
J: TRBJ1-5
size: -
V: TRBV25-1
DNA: TGTGCCAGCAGTGGCCGGACCACAGGGAACAATCAGCCCCAGCATTTT
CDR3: CASSGRTTGNNQPQHF

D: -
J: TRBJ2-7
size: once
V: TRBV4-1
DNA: TGCGCCAGCAGCACAACCAGGGGTTCCTACGAGCAGTACTTC
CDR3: CASSTTRGSYEQYF

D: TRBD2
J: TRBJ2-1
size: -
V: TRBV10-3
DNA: TGTGCCATCAGTGAGGGAACCGGGACTAGCTCCTACAATGAGCAGTTCTTC
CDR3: CAISEGTGTSSYNEQFF

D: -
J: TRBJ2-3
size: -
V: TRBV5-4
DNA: TGTGCCAGCAGCTTGGATGGGGCAGATACGCAGTATTTT
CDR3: CASSLDGADTQYF

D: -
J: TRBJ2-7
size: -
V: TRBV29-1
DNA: TGCAGCGTTGGCGGGACGAGCTCCTACGAGCAGTACTTC
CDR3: CSVGGTSSYEQYF

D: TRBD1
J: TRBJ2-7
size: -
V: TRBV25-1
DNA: TGTGCCAGCAGTGCGGGACAGAAATCCTACGAGCAGTACTTC
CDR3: CASSAGQKSYEQYF

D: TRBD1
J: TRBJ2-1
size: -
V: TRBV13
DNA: TGTGCCAGCAGCGACCGGGACAGGACCCCCTACAATGAGCAGTTCTTC
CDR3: CASSDRDRTPYNEQFF

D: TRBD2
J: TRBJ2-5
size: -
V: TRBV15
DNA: TGTGCCACCAGCAGATTGAAAGCGGGAGGTTTAGAGACCCAGTACTTC
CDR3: CATSRLKAGGLETQYF

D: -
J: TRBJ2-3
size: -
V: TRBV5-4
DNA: TGTGCCAGCAGCTTGGGAGGAATCCGCACAGATACGCAGTATTTT
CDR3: CASSLGGIRTDTQYF

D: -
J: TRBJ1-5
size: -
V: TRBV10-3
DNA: TGTGCCATCAGTGACGAGGTGGGCAATCAGCCCCAGCATTTT
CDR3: CAISDEVGNQPQHF

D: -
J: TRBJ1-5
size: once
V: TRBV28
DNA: TGTGCCAGCAGTTTAAGGTTCAGAGACCTAAATCAGCCCCAGCATTTT
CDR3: CASSLRFRDLNQPQHF

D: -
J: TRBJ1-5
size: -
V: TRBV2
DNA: TGTGCCAGCAGTTATAGGGGGGGCAATCAGCCCCAGCATTTT
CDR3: CASSYRGGNQPQHF

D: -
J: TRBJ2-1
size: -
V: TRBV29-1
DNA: TGCAGCGTTGATTCGGTCCAGGGAGTAGGTGAGCAGTTCTTC
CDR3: CSVDSVQGVGEQFF

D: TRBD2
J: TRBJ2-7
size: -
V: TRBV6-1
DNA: TGTGCCAGCACAACTACTAGCGGGAGTTCATACGAGCAGTACTTC
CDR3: CASTTTSGSSYEQYF

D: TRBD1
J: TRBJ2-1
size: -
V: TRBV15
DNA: TGTGCCACCAGCAGAGTGGGGACAGGGCTGGATGAGCAGTTCTTC
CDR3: CATSRVGTGLDEQFF

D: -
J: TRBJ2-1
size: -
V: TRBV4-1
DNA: TGCGCCAGCAGCCGGGGTGGGGGGAGCTCCTACAATGAGCAGTTCTTC
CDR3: CASSRGGGSSYNEQFF

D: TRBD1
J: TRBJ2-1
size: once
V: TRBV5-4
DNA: TGTGCCAGCAGTTTGACAGGGGAGGTTTTCTTC
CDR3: CASSLTGEVFF

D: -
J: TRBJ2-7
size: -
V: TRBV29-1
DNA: TGCAGCGTTGAAGTAGGGTCTGGCGAGCAGTACTTC
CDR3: CSVEVGSGEQYF

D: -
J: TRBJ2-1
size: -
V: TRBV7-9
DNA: TGTGCCAGCAGTCCCCCCGGGTCGAGGTACAATGAGCAGTTCTTC
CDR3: CASSPPGSRYNEQFF

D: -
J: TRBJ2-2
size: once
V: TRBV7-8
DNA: TGTGCCAGCATCTTTTCCAGGATGAACACCGGGGAGCTGTTTTTT
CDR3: CASIFSRMNTGELFF

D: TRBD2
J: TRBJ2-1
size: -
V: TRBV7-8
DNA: TGTGCCAGCAGCCCCCCTGGAGCGGGAGGCTACAATGAGCAGTTCTTC
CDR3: CASSPPGAGGYNEQFF

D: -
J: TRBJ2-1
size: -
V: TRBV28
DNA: TGTGCCAGCATCGAGGGAGAACCCCACAATGAGCAGTTCTTC
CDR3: CASIEGEPHNEQFF

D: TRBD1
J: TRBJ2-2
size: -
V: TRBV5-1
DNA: TGCGCCAGCAGCTGGGGACAGTCTAAGAACACCGGGGAGCTGTTTTTT
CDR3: CASSWGQSKNTGELFF